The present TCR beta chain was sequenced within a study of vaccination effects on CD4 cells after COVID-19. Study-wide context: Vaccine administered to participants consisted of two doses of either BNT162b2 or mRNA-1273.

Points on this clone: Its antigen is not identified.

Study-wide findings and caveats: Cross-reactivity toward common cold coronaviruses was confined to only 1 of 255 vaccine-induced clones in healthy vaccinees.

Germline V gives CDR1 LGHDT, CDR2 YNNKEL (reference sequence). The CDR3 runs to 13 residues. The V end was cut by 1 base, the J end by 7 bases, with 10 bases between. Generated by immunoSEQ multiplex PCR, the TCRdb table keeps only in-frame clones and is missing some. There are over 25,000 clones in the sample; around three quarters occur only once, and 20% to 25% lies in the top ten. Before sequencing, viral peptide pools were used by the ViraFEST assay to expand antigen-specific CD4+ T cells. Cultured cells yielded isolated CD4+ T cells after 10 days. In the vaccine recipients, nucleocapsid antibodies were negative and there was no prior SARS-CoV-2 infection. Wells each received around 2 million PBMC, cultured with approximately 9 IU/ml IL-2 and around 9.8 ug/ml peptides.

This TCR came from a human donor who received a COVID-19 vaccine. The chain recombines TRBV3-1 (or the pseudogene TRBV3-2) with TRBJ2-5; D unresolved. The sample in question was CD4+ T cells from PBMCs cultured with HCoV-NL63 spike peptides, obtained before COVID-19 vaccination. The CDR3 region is CASSQGPLGTQYF. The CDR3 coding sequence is TGTGCCAGCAGCCAAGGCCCCCTAGGGACCCAGTACTTC.